Each of the 14 T cell receptor beta chains below was sequenced from the same sample in a study of circulating CD8 cells and anti-PD-1 response in melanoma. From live CD3+CD8+TCRalphabeta+ cells, four PD-1 and/or TIGIT subsets were sorted. Using 15 ng of total RNA, TCR libraries were made with the QIAseq Immune Repertoire TCR panel. Each CDR3 protein is one row after TCRdb ran MiXCR on the reads. The sample has approximately 400 distinct CDR3 sequences; approximately 4.4% are singletons. Material: CD8+ T cells from PBMCs, obtained at baseline or after one month of anti-PD-1 therapy (not recorded which). The receptors were gathered from a human donor with melanoma.

The chain has TRBV6-5 and TRBJ1-5, with a possible D match to TRBD1 (5 bases). The CDR3 length is 16 residues. Trimming cost V 6 bases and J 2 bases, with 17 bases left between them. CDR1 is MNHEY and CDR2 is SVGAGI in the germline V gene. Here the CDR3 reads CASSALGTRGNQPQHF. CDR3 bases: TGTGCCAGCAGCGCCCTGGGGACCAGGGGCAATCAGCCCCAGCATTTT.

This clonotype is termed large (0.1 to 1%). V is TRBV5-1 and J is TRBJ2-1; 7 bases map to TRBD2. Trimming removed 6 bases from V and 9 bases from J; junction bases left unmatched: 12. CDR1 and CDR2 from the germline V gene are SGHRS and YFSETQ. This CDR3 is built from 14 residues. CDR3 loop: CASTPGGGYGEQFF. The CDR3 region has the DNA TGCGCCAGCACCCCCGGGGGAGGGTATGGTGAGCAGTTCTTC.

This clonotype is classed as large. The V gene is TRBV25-1, the J gene TRBJ2-5; no clear D gene. V dropped 6 bases and J dropped 7 bases, with 9 bases sitting between them. The CDR3 is 11 amino acids. Germline V gene lookup returns CDR1 MGHDK and CDR2 SYGVNS. The CDR3 DNA follows: TGTGCCAGCAGCTCCTCCCTGACCCAGTACTTC. It yields the protein CASSSSLTQYF.

This clonotype is labeled as large. The chain combines TRBV19 with TRBJ1-1, with D hard to call. V lost 7 bases and J lost 4, with 19 bases in between. Germline loops: CDR1 LNHDA, CDR2 SQIVND (reference sequence). This CDR3 is 15 amino acids long. The CDR3 is CASTQFGSSGTEAFF. In nucleotides, the CDR3 is TGTGCCAGTACCCAATTCGGATCATCGGGCACTGAAGCTTTCTTT.

By share, this clonotype counts as large. The chain has TRBV2 and TRBJ2-7; tentative D call: TRBD2 (7 bases). Germline values: CDR1 SNHLY, CDR2 FYNNEI. With 8 bases removed from V and 4 bases from J, the gap between germline ends came to 9 bases. CDR3 length: 11 amino acids. The CDR3 DNA reads as TGTGCCAGCGGGAGGGGGTACGAGCAGTACTTC. Amino acids: CASGRGYEQYF.

The chain recombines TRBV6-6 with TRBJ1-1; D is uncertain. The V and J ends lost 0 bases and 1 base respectively, with 3 bases between them. CDR3 length: 13 residues. CDR1 and CDR2 from the germline V gene are MNHNY and SVGAGI (reference sequence). This CDR3 reads CASSYSSNTEAFF. CDR3 in DNA: TGTGCCAGCAGTTACTCTTCGAACACTGAAGCTTTCTTT.

By its share, this clonotype is medium-sized. This chain links TRBV4-1 with TRBJ2-7, with D uncertain. Germline loops: CDR1 MGHRA, CDR2 YSYEKL. Trimming left V 0 bases short and J 0 bases short, with 9 bases between. CDR3 length: 15 amino acids. Here the CDR3 reads CASSQDDLDSYEQYF. The CDR3 DNA is TGCGCCAGCAGCCAAGACGACCTGGACTCCTACGAGCAGTACTTC.

By frequency in the sample, this clonotype is medium-sized (0.01 to 0.1%). This sequence joins TRBV19 and TRBJ2-1; 11 nucleotides line up with TRBD2. Losses at the gene ends were 4 bases for V and 4 bases for J; bases not matched to a gene: 3. The germline V gene has CDR1 LNHDA and CDR2 SQIVND (reference sequence). The CDR3 totals 15 residues. CDR3 DNA: TGTGCCAGTAGTACGACTAGCGGGGAGTACAATGAGCAGTTCTTC. Protein: CASSTTSGEYNEQFF.

This clonotype was seen a handful of times. The chain employs TRBV19 and TRBJ2-5; D unclear. Looked up from germline, CDR1 is LNHDA and CDR2 is SQIVND (reference sequence). V gave up 3 bases and J gave up 4 bases, with 3 bases separating them. The CDR3 contains 11 residues. CDR3 amino acids: CASSISETQYF. CDR3 bases: TGTGCCAGTAGTATTTCAGAGACCCAGTACTTC. The full variable domain, completed using reference TRBV19 and TRBJ2-5, is DGGITQSPKYLFRKEGQNVTLSCEQNLNHDAMYWYRQDPGQGLRLIYYSQIVNDFQKGDIAEGYSVSREKKESFPLTVTSAQKNPTAFYLCASSISETQYFGPGTRLLVL.

The rearrangement uses TRBV9 and TRBJ2-7; 9 positions agree with TRBD1. The CDR3 extends over 14 amino acids. Germline V CDR1 and CDR2: SGDLS, YYNGEE. V was pared by 0 bases and J by 3 bases, with 1 base of the junction left unmatched. Here the CDR3 DNA reads TGTGCCAGCAGCGTAGGGACAGGGGTCTACGAGCAGTACTTC. Residues: CASSVGTGVYEQYF. Complete variable domain (other parts from reference TRBV9 and TRBJ2-7): DSGVTQTPKHLITATGQRVTLRCSPRSGDLSVYWYQQSLDQGLQFLIQYYNGEERAKGNILERFSAQQFPDLHSELNLSSLELGDSALYFCASSVGTGVYEQYFGPGTRLTVT.

Sample share makes this clonotype large. The rearrangement joins TRBV4-1 to TRBJ2-3; D ambiguous. The ends were cut back, 2 bases at V and 2 bases at J, with 5 bases in the middle. This CDR3 is built from 13 residues. Germline CDR1 reads MGHRA; CDR2 reads YSYEKL. The CDR3 nucleotides read TGCGCCAGCAGCCAAAGGTCCACAGATACGCAGTATTTT. Its protein product is CASSQRSTDTQYF.

This clonotype has just a few counts. The final CDR3 position lacks the conserved phenylalanine or tryptophan, pointing to a likely read error. The limits of the CDR3 on the DNA are not certain, so only TCRdb's listed CDR3 is given. This sequence joins TRBV20-1 and TRBJ2-7; the tabulated D call, TRBD1, remains unverified against the DNA. From its first to its last residue, the CDR3 has 14 amino acids. Germline assignment: CDR1 DFQATT and CDR2 SNEGSKA (reference sequence). The CDR3 here is CSADSSDSPYEQHL.

J is TRBJ2-7 and V is TRBV15; the D gene is possibly TRBD1 (6 bases). CDR1 and CDR2 (germline): LNHNV, YYDKDF (reference sequence). Trimming stripped 1 base from V and 2 bases from J, with 12 bases between. The length of the CDR3 is 15 residues. The CDR3 reads CATSRADSQTYEQYF. CDR3 nucleotide sequence: TGTGCCACCAGCAGAGCGGACAGCCAGACCTACGAGCAGTACTTC.

This clonotype was recorded a few times. The chain recombines TRBV19 with TRBJ2-2; D unclear. Trimming shortened V by 6 bases and J by 8 bases, and 13 bases separated the two germline ends. Germline V gene data show CDR1 as LNHDA and CDR2 as SQIVND (reference sequence). The CDR3 spans 13 residues. The CDR3 reads CASSPSSRGELFF. In DNA, the CDR3 is TGTGCCAGTAGCCCTAGTTCAAGAGGGGAGCTGTTTTTT.